These 9 T cell receptor beta chains came from one sample sequenced in a study of blood T cell repertoires in COVID-19. The method was immunoSEQ multiplex PCR; TCRdb's version includes in-frame clones alone and lacks a portion of them. The sample has about 160,000 clones, about 87% seen once. The sample taken for sequencing was peripheral blood. The receptors were sampled from a woman aged 70-85 years with COVID-19, enrolled during active disease.

This chain links TRBV18 with TRBJ2-7; 9 bases fit TRBD1. Germline CDR1 KGHSH, CDR2 LQKENI. There are 15 residues in the CDR3. The ends lost 0 bases at V and 4 bases at J; junction bases unmatched: 4. The CDR3, as DNA: TGTGCCAGCTCACCACCGGGACAGGGTTATTACGAGCAGTACTTC. It yields the protein CASSPPGQGYYEQYF.

This chain links TRBV6-5 with TRBJ2-7; no firm D call. Germline V gives CDR1 MNHEY, CDR2 SVGAGI. The CDR3 is 14 amino acids. Trimming took 4 bases from V and 1 from J, leaving 11 bases between them. CDR3 in amino acids: CASSSPRQSYEQYF. As DNA, the CDR3 is TGTGCCAGCAGTTCCCCTCGCCAGTCCTACGAGCAGTACTTC.

The chain employs TRBV6-5 and TRBJ2-1; TRBD2 agrees at 7 bases. J lost 7 bases, V lost 1 base, and 7 bases had no gene match. This CDR3 is built from 15 residues. Germline V gene sequence: CDR1 MNHEY, CDR2 SVGAGI. CDR3 sequence: CASSYLGGGQNEQFF. For the CDR3, the DNA is TGTGCCAGCAGTTACTTGGGGGGGGGTCAGAATGAGCAGTTCTTC.

This clone was seen once. This sequence joins TRBV30 and TRBJ2-3, with 11 bases aligning to TRBD2. The CDR3 contains 13 residues. The germline V gene encodes CDR1 GTSNPN and CDR2 SVGIG (reference sequence). V shed 7 bases, J shed 5 bases, and the junction held 5 bases outside the gene matches. The CDR3 nucleotides read TGTGCCTTGTTAGCGGGGGGGGGAGATACGCAGTATTTT. Translation gives CALLAGGGDTQYF.

V is TRBV7-2 and J is TRBJ2-7, with TRBD2 identical over 11 bases. Germline lookup yields CDR1 SGHTA and CDR2 FQGNSA. V shed 8 bases, J shed 0 bases, and the junction held 3 bases outside the gene matches. This CDR3 spans 14 amino acids. The CDR3: CASLGLAASYEQYF. CDR3 sequence (DNA): TGTGCCAGCCTGGGACTAGCGGCCTCCTACGAGCAGTACTTC.

This clone was found once. The chain employs TRBV14 and TRBJ1-1, with D tentatively TRBD1 (6 bases). Germline assignment: CDR1 SGHDN and CDR2 FVKESK. The V and J ends lost 2 bases and 0 bases respectively, with 22 bases between them. This CDR3 is built from 19 residues. In DNA, the CDR3 is TGTGCCAGCAGCCAAATGGTGGGGGCGCTGGTAATGATGAACACTGAAGCTTTCTTT. Protein: CASSQMVGALVMMNTEAFF.

The CDR3 here is CASSYSGGTEAFF. The CDR3, as DNA: TGTGCCAGCAGTTACTCAGGGGGCACTGAAGCTTTCTTT. The rearrangement uses TRBV28 and TRBJ1-1, with TRBD1 matching 7 bases. The CDR3 runs 13 residues. The V gene end was trimmed by 4 bases and the J gene end by 4 bases; junction bases not matched to a gene: 3. Germline loops: CDR1 MDHEN, CDR2 SYDVKM.

The rearrangement uses TRBV5-1 and TRBJ1-1, with D unclear. V lost 1 base, J lost 4 bases, and 8 bases lay in between. The CDR3 spans 13 residues. Germline assignment: CDR1 SGHRS and CDR2 YFSETQ. CDR3 in DNA: TGCGCCAGCAGCTTGTACAGCCCCACTGAAGCTTTCTTT. It codes for CASSLYSPTEAFF.

The gene calls are TRBV10-3 and TRBJ1-2; tentative D call: TRBD1 (6 bases). Germline CDR1 reads ENHRY; CDR2 reads SYGVKD. Between the trimmed V and J ends, which lost 3 bases and 2 bases, there was a span of 10 bases. The CDR3 covers 14 residues. Written as DNA, the CDR3 is TGTGCCATCAGTGAACAGGGTAGGAACTATGGCTACACCTTC. It is translated as CAISEQGRNYGYTF.